Sequencing of this T cell receptor beta chain was carried out in a study of T cell responses to AZD1222 COVID-19 vaccine. General observations from the study: The study reported that nearly half of spike-specific TCRs target unmutated variant regions. Following two doses of AZD1222, Spike-specific TCR breadth and depth rose. Most donors were white British and more were female, and clonal diversity was possibly underestimated.

Comment on this clone: Its antigen is still unknown.

Sequenced by immunoSEQ multiplex PCR; TCRdb stores in-frame clones only, minus some. The table records 98,000 or so clones, 86% of them present only once. Germline-derived CDR1 and CDR2 are MDHEN and SYDVKM. This CDR3 has 15 residues. V was pared by 2 bases and J by 7 bases, with 7 bases of the junction left unmatched. The sequence was obtained from an adult who received the MenACWY meningococcal vaccine as a control. The sample was peripheral blood, taken 28 days after the second dose of the MenACWY control vaccine. The chain recombines TRBV28 with TRBJ2-1, with 8 bases fitting TRBD1. The DNA of the CDR3 is TGTGCCAGCAGTTTAGGCAGGGGGCAGGGGAATGAGCAGTTCTTC. It translates to CASSLGRGQGNEQFF.